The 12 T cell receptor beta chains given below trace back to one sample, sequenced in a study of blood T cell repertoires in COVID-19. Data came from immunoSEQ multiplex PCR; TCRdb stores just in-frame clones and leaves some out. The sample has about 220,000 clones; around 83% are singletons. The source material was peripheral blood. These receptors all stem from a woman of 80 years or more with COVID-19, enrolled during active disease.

CDR3 DNA sequence: TGTGCCAGCTCACCAGGGACAGGACATCAGCCCCAGCATTTT. Encoded protein: CASSPGTGHQPQHF. V is TRBV18 and J is TRBJ1-5; TRBD1 matches 8 bases. The CDR3 loop spans 14 amino acids. Germline-derived CDR1 and CDR2 are KGHSH and LQKENI. V was pared by 2 bases and J by 5 bases, with 2 bases of the junction left unmatched.

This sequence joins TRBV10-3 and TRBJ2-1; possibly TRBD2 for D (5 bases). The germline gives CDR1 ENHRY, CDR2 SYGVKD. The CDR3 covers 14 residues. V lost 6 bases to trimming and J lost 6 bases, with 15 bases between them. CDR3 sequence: CAISSSGSPNEQFF. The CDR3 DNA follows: TGTGCCATCAGCTCCTCGGGATCCCCCAATGAGCAGTTCTTC.

The CDR3 DNA reads TGCGCCAGCAGCTTGACAGGGCGGCCCCTGGGGTACGAGCAGTACTTC. Protein sequence: CASSLTGRPLGYEQYF. This chain uses TRBV5-1 with TRBJ2-7; tentatively, D is TRBD1 (6 bases). There are 16 residues in the CDR3. The germline CDR1 and CDR2 sequences are SGHRS and YFSETQ. V gave up 1 base and J gave up 4 bases, with 18 bases separating them.

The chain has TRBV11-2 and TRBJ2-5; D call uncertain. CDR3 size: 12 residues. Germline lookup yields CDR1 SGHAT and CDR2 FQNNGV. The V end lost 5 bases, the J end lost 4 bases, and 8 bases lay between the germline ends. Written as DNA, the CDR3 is TGTGCCAGCAGCGTCCTCGGAGAGACCCAGTACTTC. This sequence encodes CASSVLGETQYF.

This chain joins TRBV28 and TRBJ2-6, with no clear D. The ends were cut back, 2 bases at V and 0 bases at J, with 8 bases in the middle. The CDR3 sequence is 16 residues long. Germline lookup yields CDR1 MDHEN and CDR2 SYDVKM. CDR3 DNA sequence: TGTGCCAGCAGTTTAGCCCACGGCTCTGGGGCCAACGTCCTGACTTTC. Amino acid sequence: CASSLAHGSGANVLTF.

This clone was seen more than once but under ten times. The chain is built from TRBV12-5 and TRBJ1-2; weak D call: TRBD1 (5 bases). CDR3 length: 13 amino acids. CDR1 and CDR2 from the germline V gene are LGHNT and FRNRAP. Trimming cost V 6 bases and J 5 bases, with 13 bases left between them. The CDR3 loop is CASGFDSSYGYTF. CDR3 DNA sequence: TGTGCTAGTGGATTCGACAGTTCGTATGGCTACACCTTC.

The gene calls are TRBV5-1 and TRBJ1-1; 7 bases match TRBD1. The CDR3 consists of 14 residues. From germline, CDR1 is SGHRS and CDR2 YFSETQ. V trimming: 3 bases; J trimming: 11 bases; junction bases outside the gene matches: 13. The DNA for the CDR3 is TGCGCCAGCAGCTCGCCCAGACAGGGACATAGGGCTTTCTTT. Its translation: CASSSPRQGHRAFF. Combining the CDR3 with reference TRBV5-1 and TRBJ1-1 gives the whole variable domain KAGVTQTPRYLIKTRGQQVTLSCSPISGHRSVSWYQQTPGQGLQFLFEYFSETQRNKGNFPGRFSGRQFSNSRSEMNVSTLELGDSALYLCASSSPRQGHRAFFGQGTRLTVV.

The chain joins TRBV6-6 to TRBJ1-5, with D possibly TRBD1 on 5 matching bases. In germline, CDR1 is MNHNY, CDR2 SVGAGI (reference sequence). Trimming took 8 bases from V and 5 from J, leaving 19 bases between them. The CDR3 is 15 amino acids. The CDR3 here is CASVSGREWDQPQHF. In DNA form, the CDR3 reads TGTGCCAGCGTCTCGGGGCGGGAATGGGATCAGCCCCAGCATTTT.

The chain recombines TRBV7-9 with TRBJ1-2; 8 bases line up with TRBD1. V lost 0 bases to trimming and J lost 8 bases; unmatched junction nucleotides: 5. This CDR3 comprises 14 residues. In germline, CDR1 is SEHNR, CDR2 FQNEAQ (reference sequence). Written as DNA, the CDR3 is TGTGCCAGCAGCTTAGCGGGGCAGGGGGCCGGCTACACCTTC. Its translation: CASSLAGQGAGYTF.

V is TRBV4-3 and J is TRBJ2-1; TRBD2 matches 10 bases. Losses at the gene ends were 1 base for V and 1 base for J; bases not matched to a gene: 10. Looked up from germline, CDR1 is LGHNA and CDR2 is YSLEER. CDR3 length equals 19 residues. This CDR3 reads CASSQVTSGIFRSYNEQFF. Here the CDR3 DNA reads TGCGCCAGCAGCCAAGTTACTAGCGGGATCTTCCGATCCTACAATGAGCAGTTCTTC.

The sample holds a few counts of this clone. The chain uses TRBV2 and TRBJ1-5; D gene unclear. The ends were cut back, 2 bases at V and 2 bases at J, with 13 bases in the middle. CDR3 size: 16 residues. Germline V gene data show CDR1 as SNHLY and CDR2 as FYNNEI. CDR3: CASSERRPLGNQPQHF. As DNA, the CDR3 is TGTGCCAGCAGTGAACGCAGGCCCCTGGGCAATCAGCCCCAGCATTTT.

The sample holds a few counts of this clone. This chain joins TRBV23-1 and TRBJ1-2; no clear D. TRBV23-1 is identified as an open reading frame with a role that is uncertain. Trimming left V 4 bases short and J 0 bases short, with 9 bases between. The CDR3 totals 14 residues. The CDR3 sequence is CASSPPGPNYGYTF. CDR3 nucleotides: TGCGCCAGCAGTCCCCCGGGTCCTAACTATGGCTACACCTTC.